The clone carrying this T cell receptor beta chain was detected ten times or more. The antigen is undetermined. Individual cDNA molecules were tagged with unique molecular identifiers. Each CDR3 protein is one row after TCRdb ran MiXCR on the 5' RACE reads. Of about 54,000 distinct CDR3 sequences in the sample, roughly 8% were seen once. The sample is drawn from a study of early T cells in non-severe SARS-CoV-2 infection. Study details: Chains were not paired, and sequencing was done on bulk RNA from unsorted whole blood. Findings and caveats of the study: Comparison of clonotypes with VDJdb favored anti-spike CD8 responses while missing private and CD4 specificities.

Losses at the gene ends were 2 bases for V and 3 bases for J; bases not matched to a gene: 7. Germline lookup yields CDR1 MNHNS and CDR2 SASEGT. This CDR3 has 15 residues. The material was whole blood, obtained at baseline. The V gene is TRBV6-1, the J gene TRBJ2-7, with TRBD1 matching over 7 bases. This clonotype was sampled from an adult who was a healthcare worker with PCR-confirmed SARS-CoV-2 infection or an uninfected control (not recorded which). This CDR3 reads CASSELGTESYEQYF. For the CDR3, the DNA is TGTGCCAGCAGTGAATTGGGGACAGAGAGCTACGAGCAGTACTTC.